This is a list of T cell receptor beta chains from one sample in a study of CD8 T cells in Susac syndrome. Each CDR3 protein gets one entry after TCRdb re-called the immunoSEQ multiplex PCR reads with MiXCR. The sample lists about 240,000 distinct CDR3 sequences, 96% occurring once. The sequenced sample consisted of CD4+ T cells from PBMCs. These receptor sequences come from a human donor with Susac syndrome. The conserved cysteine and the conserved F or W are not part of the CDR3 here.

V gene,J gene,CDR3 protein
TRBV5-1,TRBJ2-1,ASSSPGNDEQF
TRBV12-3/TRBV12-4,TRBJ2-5,ASSTSKETQY
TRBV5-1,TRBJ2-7,ASSLDGRDHEQY
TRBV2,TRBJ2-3,ASSEDAGLTDTQY
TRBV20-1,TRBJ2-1,SATGLAGTTPNEQF
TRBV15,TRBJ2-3,ATSTRRAVGAGSSTDTQY
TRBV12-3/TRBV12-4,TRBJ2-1,ASRREMDHVDEQF
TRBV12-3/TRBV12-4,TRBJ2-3,ASSLDNPSTDTQY
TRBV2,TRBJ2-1,ASSTGTSGRDEQF
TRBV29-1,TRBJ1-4,SVARGQSEKLF
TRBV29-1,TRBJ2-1,SVEGFGRDRLYNEQF
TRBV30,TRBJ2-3,AWSPDRGGRPGDTQY
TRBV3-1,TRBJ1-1,ASSHRIGGGMNTEAF
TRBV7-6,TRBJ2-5,ASSFPYQETQY
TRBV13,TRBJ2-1,ASSSPGQGPSYNEQF
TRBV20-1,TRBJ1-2,SAPLRVDYGYT
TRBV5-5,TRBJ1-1,ASSALGLGRAF